These 12 T cell receptor beta chains were all obtained from the same sample, sequenced in a study of glioma-infiltrating T cells after dendritic cell vaccination. The protocol was immunoSEQ multiplex PCR, while the TCRdb copy is restricted to in-frame clones and leaves out a portion. The sample records 93,000 or so clones, roughly 76% being singletons. The starting material was blood, obtained before dendritic cell vaccination. The receptors shown here come from a human donor with glioblastoma.

This sequence joins TRBV19 and TRBJ2-4, with TRBD1 identical over 8 bases. Germline values: CDR1 LNHDA, CDR2 SQIVND (reference sequence). After removal of 5 bases from V and 1 base from J, the junction contained 10 bases not matched to a gene. This CDR3 region has 17 residues. As DNA, the CDR3 is TGTGCCAGTAGTGCGGGACAGGTTGGGGTGGCCAAAAACATTCAGTACTTC. Residues: CASSAGQVGVAKNIQYF.

The chain is built from TRBV7-8 and TRBJ2-2; perhaps TRBD2 as D (5 bases). Trimming took 7 bases from V and 4 from J, leaving 19 bases between them. CDR1 and CDR2 from the germline V gene are SGHVS and FQNEAQ. This CDR3 comprises 16 residues. The CDR3 DNA reads TGTGCCAGCACCATCGGACTCCGCCGTATCACCGGGGAGCTGTTTTTT. This sequence encodes CASTIGLRRITGELFF.

The genes are TRBV5-1 and TRBJ2-2, with TRBD1 as a possible D gene (7 bases). Germline V lookup: CDR1 SGHRS, CDR2 YFSETQ. With 4 bases removed from V and 5 bases from J, the gap between germline ends came to 15 bases. The CDR3 extends over 15 amino acids. The CDR3 sequence is CASSQGGGDTGELFF. The CDR3 nucleotides read TGCGCCAGCAGCCAAGGAGGGGGCGATACCGGGGAGCTGTTTTTT.

This chain joins TRBV19 and TRBJ1-3; 7 nucleotides align to TRBD1. The CDR3 spans 14 residues. V dropped 7 bases and J dropped 4; count of bases not matched to a gene: 7. Germline V gene lookup returns CDR1 LNHDA and CDR2 SQIVND (reference sequence). The chain's CDR3 is CASTARGYGNTIYF. As DNA, the CDR3 is TGTGCCAGTACCGCCAGGGGGTACGGAAACACCATATATTTT.

This clone was observed a single time. The V call is TRBV7-9, the J call TRBJ1-2; 8 bases map to TRBD1. Germline V gene sequence: CDR1 SEHNR, CDR2 FQNEAQ (reference sequence). The CDR3 loop spans 14 amino acids. V lost 1 base, J lost 8 bases, and 6 bases stayed unmatched. CDR3 DNA: TGTGCCAGCAGCTTAGTTTCCAGGGGGCAAGGCTACACCTTC. Its protein product is CASSLVSRGQGYTF.

The chain recombines TRBV5-5 with TRBJ2-7; possibly TRBD1 for D (5 bases). Germline V gene lookup returns CDR1 SGHKS and CDR2 YYEKEE (reference sequence). V was clipped by 0 bases and J by 2 bases, with 9 bases between them. The CDR3 contains 14 residues. Here the CDR3 DNA reads TGTGCCAGCAGCTTGGGCAGGGTAACCTACGAGCAGTACTTC. This sequence encodes CASSLGRVTYEQYF.

The chain combines TRBV5-1 with TRBJ2-3; TRBD2 aligns across 10 bases. Germline V lookup: CDR1 SGHRS, CDR2 YFSETQ. CDR3 size: 17 residues. Losses at the gene ends were 0 bases for V and 2 bases for J; bases not matched to a gene: 6. The CDR3 sequence is CASSLGGSGGITDTQYF. CDR3 nucleotides: TGCGCCAGCAGCTTGGGTGGTAGCGGGGGGATCACAGATACGCAGTATTTT.

The chain links TRBV19 to TRBJ2-1; D is uncertain. Germline loops: CDR1 LNHDA, CDR2 SQIVND (reference sequence). V was clipped by 1 base and J by 4 bases, with 11 bases between them. CDR3 length: 15 amino acids. CDR3 in amino acids: CASSIVEAIYNEQFF. CDR3 coding DNA: TGTGCCAGTAGTATAGTAGAGGCCATATACAATGAGCAGTTCTTC.

This clone was counted a single time. The chain is built from TRBV5-1 and TRBJ2-7; 7 bases fit TRBD1. Trimming cost V 2 bases and J 3 bases; bases outside gene matches: 5. The CDR3 is 14 residues long. Germline CDR1 and CDR2: SGHRS and YFSETQ. The CDR3 DNA follows: TGCGCCAGCAGCTTCGACAGGGCCCTCTACGAGCAGTACTTC. This codes for CASSFDRALYEQYF.

J is TRBJ1-1 and V is TRBV15, with D uncertain. This CDR3 is 14 amino acids long. CDR1 and CDR2 from the germline V gene are LNHNV and YYDKDF (reference sequence). Trimming took 0 bases from V and 0 from J, leaving 5 bases between them. The CDR3 loop is CATSRDVMNTEAFF. CDR3 DNA sequence: TGTGCCACCAGCAGAGATGTTATGAACACTGAAGCTTTCTTT. Using reference TRBV15 and TRBJ1-1 for the parts outside the CDR3, the full variable domain is DAMVIQNPRYQVTQFGKPVTLSCSQTLNHNVMYWYQQKSSQAPKLLFHYYDKDFNNEADTPDNFQSRRPNTSFCFLDIRSPGLGDTAMYLCATSRDVMNTEAFFGQGTRLTVV.

The J gene is TRBJ1-1, the V gene TRBV28; 8 positions agree with TRBD1. The germline CDR1 and CDR2 sequences are MDHEN and SYDVKM. The CDR3 runs to 13 residues. V lost 6 bases to trimming and J lost 4 bases; unmatched junction nucleotides: 4. DNA of the CDR3: TGTGCCAGCAGGACCACAGGGGGCACTGAAGCTTTCTTT. It specifies CASRTTGGTEAFF.

The chain carries TRBV5-1 and TRBJ1-3; maybe TRBD1 (5 bases). CDR1 and CDR2 from the germline V gene are SGHRS and YFSETQ. Trimming took off 0 bases at V and 6 bases at J, with 13 bases between the two ends. The length of the CDR3 is 15 residues. Here the CDR3 reads CASSLAATGVNTIYF. CDR3 bases: TGCGCCAGCAGCTTGGCCGCGACGGGGGTAAACACCATATATTTT.